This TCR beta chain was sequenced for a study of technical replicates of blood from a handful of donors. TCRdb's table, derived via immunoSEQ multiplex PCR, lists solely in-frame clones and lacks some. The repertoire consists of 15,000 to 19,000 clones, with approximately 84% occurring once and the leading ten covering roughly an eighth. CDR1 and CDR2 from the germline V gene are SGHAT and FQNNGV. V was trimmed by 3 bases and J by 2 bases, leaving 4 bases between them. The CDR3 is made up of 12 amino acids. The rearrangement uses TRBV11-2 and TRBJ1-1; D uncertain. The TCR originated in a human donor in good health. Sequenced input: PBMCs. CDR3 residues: CASSFRNTEAFF. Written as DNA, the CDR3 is TGTGCCAGCAGCTTTAGAAACACTGAAGCTTTCTTT. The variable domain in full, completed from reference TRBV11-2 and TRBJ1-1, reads EAGVAQSPRYKIIEKRQSVAFWCNPISGHATLYWYQQILGQGPKLLIQFQNNGVVDDSQLPKDRFSAERLKGVDSTLKIQPAKLEDSAVYLCASSFRNTEAFFGQGTRLTVV.